This T cell receptor beta chain was sequenced during a study of human CD8 memory T cell subsets. Study-level results: Stem-like memory and precursor exhausted T cell repertoires showed minimal mutual overlap.

This CDR3 is built from 14 residues. Germline V gives CDR1 MNHEY, CDR2 SMNVEV (reference sequence). UMI-labeled 5' RACE was used, and it produced the TCR beta libraries. TCRdb processed the 5' RACE reads again and assigns one entry to each CDR3 protein, with no DNA. The sample has 10,000 to 11,000 distinct CDR3 sequences. Concerning this clonotype itself: The antigen is undetermined.

Stem-like memory CD8+ T cells (TSTEM) were CCR7+ PD-1- TIGIT-. Extraction drew RNA from duplicate vials of approximately 150,000 sorted CD8+ T cells for each subset. Sample: CD8+ stem-like memory T cells (TSCM and TCM) sorted from PBMCs. Regarding subset: stem-like memory CD8 T cells (TSTEM), CCR7+ PD-1- TIGIT-. This sequence joins TRBV27 and TRBJ2-4; the TCRdb call, TRBD2, lacks DNA for checking. This sequence originates from a human donor in good health. CDR3 residues: CASGLAGVGNIQYF.